The entry that follows covers one TCR beta chain sequence. This sample was included in a study of blood T cell repertoires in COVID-19. The CDR3 has 17 amino acids. CDR1 is MGHRA and CDR2 is YSYEKL in the germline V gene. V lost 5 bases, J lost 5 bases, and 14 bases stayed unmatched. Sequencing was performed with immunoSEQ multiplex PCR; in TCRdb, only in-frame clones are kept and a portion is missing. The data show about 100,000 clones, over 80% seen once. Source material: peripheral blood. The V gene is TRBV4-1, the J gene TRBJ2-5; 10 bases are a match to TRBD1. This receptor was taken from a man aged 50 to 59 with active COVID-19. CDR3 sequence: CASSSTGTGVLLETQYF. The CDR3 DNA follows: TGCGCCAGCAGCTCAACGGGGACAGGGGTCTTGTTGGAGACCCAGTACTTC.